These T cell receptor beta chains were read from a single sample in a study of T cell responses to AZD1222 COVID-19 vaccine. The assay was immunoSEQ multiplex PCR, and TCRdb's table has in-frame clones only and misses some. There are about 150,000 clones in the sample; 80% to 95% occur only once, and approximately 3% lies in the top ten. The specimen comprised peripheral blood, sampled on day 0 of MenACWY control vaccination. The receptors here all came from an adult in good health. CDR3s include the opening cysteine and the closing phenylalanine or tryptophan. A D gene is named only where the DNA matches it firmly. Clone size, where shown, is once, few, many, or a class for clones that have expanded.

clone size,V gene,D gene,J gene,CDR3 DNA,CDR3 protein
.,TRBV15,TRBD2,TRBJ2-1,TGTGCCACCAGCAGGGACCTCGGGGGGGATGAGCAGTTCTTC,CATSRDLGGDEQFF
.,TRBV12-3/TRBV12-4,.,TRBJ1-3,TGTGCCAGCTCCAGGGCACGTGGAAACACCATATATTTT,CASSRARGNTIYF
.,TRBV3-1/TRBV3-2,TRBD1,TRBJ2-7,TGTGCCAGCAGCCAAGCGGCGACGGGACAGCCACACTCCTACGAGCAGTACTTC,CASSQAATGQPHSYEQYF
.,TRBV27,TRBD2,TRBJ2-7,TGTGCCAGCAGCTCCCTCGGTAGCGGGGACGAGCAGTACTTC,CASSSLGSGDEQYF
.,TRBV5-1,.,TRBJ1-1,TGCGCCAGCAGCCCTAGGACCAGGGAGTTCACTGAAGCTTTCTTT,CASSPRTREFTEAFF
.,TRBV3-1/TRBV3-2,.,TRBJ2-3,TGTGCCAGCAGCCAACCGTTAACCGAACTCACAGATACGCAGTATTTT,CASSQPLTELTDTQYF
.,TRBV11-3,.,TRBJ2-3,TGTGCCAGCAGCAGGGGGAGCACAGATACGCAGTATTTT,CASSRGSTDTQYF
.,TRBV10-1,.,TRBJ2-1,TGCGCCAGCAGCGAGTCCTACAATGAGCAGTTCTTC,CASSESYNEQFF
.,TRBV30,TRBD1,TRBJ2-7,TGTGCCTGGAGTGTACAGGGGCCAACCTACGAGCAGTACTTC,CAWSVQGPTYEQYF
.,TRBV28,.,TRBJ2-7,TGTGCCAGCAGGTTAGGGAGACCCTACGAGCAGTACTTC,CASRLGRPYEQYF
once,TRBV5-4,.,TRBJ1-6,TGTGCCAGCAGCTTGGCCCTCGGGGGAGGAAGGAATTCACCCCTCCACTTT,CASSLALGGGRNSPLHF
once,TRBV27,.,TRBJ1-2,TGTGCAGCTGGGGCGCCAACCTTTGTCCATGGCTACACCTTC,CAAGAPTFVHGYTF
once,TRBV28,.,TRBJ1-5,TGTGCCAGCAGTCGGCGGCCGCTAAGCAATCAGCCCCAGCATTTT,CASSRRPLSNQPQHF
.,TRBV6-5,TRBD1,TRBJ1-6,TGTGCCAGCAGTAGAAGGACAGGGGGCGATTCACCCCTCCACTTT,CASSRRTGGDSPLHF
.,TRBV3-1/TRBV3-2,.,TRBJ1-1,TGTGCCAGCAGCCAAGTTTACAGCCCGAACACTGAAGCTTTCTTT,CASSQVYSPNTEAFF
.,TRBV6-6,TRBD1,TRBJ1-5,TGTGCCAGCAGCCGGGACAGCACTTATCAGCCCCAGCATTTT,CASSRDSTYQPQHF
.,TRBV5-1,.,TRBJ1-1,TGCGCCAGCAGCTTGCGTTGGCAGAACACTGAAGCTTTCTTT,CASSLRWQNTEAFF
.,TRBV5-1,.,TRBJ2-3,TGCGCCAGCAGCTTGTTCGTCGACGATACGCAGTATTTT,CASSLFVDDTQYF
.,TRBV11-2,.,TRBJ1-1,TGTGCCAGCAGCGCCCCCTCGGGGGGCGGGTTGTTATATACTGAAGCTTTCTTT,CASSAPSGGGLLYTEAFF
once,TRBV6-8,.,TRBJ1-6,TGTGCCAGCAGTTACCGGGAAATAAATTCACCCCTCCACTTT,CASSYREINSPLHF
.,TRBV28,TRBD1,TRBJ1-2,TGTGCCAGCAGTCCCCAGCCCCGGACAGGATATGGCTACACCTTC,CASSPQPRTGYGYTF
once,TRBV7-3,TRBD1,TRBJ2-7,TGTGCCAGCAGCTTGGGGACAGGGCCCTCCTACGAGCAGTACTTC,CASSLGTGPSYEQYF
once,TRBV11-3,.,TRBJ2-1,TGTGCCAGCAGCTTAGATAGTCTAAACAATGAGCAGTTCTTC,CASSLDSLNNEQFF
once,TRBV30,.,TRBJ2-7,TGTGCCTGGAGTGTGAAGGGGGGCCTGTACTTC,CAWSVKGGLYF
.,TRBV24-1,.,TRBJ2-2,TGTGCCACCAGTGGGACAAATGGGAAGAACACCGGGGAGCTGTTTTTT,CATSGTNGKNTGELFF
.,TRBV14,.,TRBJ2-5,TGTGCCAGCAGCCGGGGACTCTTAGAGACCCAGTACTTC,CASSRGLLETQYF
.,TRBV5-1,TRBD1,TRBJ1-1,TGCGCCAGCAGCGCCTCGACAGGGCTGAACACTGAAGCTTTCTTT,CASSASTGLNTEAFF
.,TRBV7-3,.,TRBJ1-6,TGTGCCAGCAGCCTTACAGGGTTGGGTTCACCCCTCCACTTT,CASSLTGLGSPLHF
few,TRBV18,.,TRBJ2-5,TGTGCCAGCTCCGAGAGCCGGGACAACAAAGAGACCCAGTACTTC,CASSESRDNKETQYF
.,TRBV18,.,TRBJ1-6,TGTGCCAGCTCACTCCAACATGAGGGGTTTAATTCACCCCTCCACTTT,CASSLQHEGFNSPLHF
.,TRBV5-4,.,TRBJ1-3,TGTGCCAGCAGTCCTGGGGGAACGAGCTCTGGAAACACCATATATTTT,CASSPGGTSSGNTIYF
.,TRBV9,TRBD1,TRBJ1-5,TGTGCCAGCAGCGCAGGGGGACGGGGCAATCAGCCCCAGCATTTT,CASSAGGRGNQPQHF
.,TRBV19,.,TRBJ1-1,TGTGCCAGTAGTATGACTTACTTGGGGACTGAAGCTTTCTTT,CASSMTYLGTEAFF
.,TRBV6-5,.,TRBJ1-5,TGTGCCAGCAGTTACTCTTACAGAGGTGGTCAGCCCCAGCATTTT,CASSYSYRGGQPQHF
.,TRBV19,TRBD1,TRBJ1-5,TGTGCCAGTAGTATCAGACAGGGAAAGAGCAATCAGCCCCAGCATTTT,CASSIRQGKSNQPQHF
.,TRBV24-1,.,TRBJ1-1,TGTGCCACCTCCCCGCCAGACATACGGAACACTGAAGCTTTCTTT,CATSPPDIRNTEAFF
.,TRBV27,.,TRBJ2-2,TGTGCCAGCGCTTACAGGGTTAGTCAGGAGGCCGGGGAGCTGTTTTTT,CASAYRVSQEAGELFF
.,TRBV11-3,TRBD1,TRBJ2-2,TGTGCCAGCAGCCCGGGACAGGGAAGTTGGACCGGGGAGCTGTTTTTT,CASSPGQGSWTGELFF
once,TRBV5-1,TRBD1,TRBJ2-5,TGCGCCAGCAGCTCTCCGGGACAGGGCCACCAAGAGACCCAGTACTTC,CASSSPGQGHQETQYF
.,TRBV14,TRBD2,TRBJ2-4,TGTGCCAGCAGCCAAGTGGCAATAGCGGGAGCAAACATTCAGTACTTC,CASSQVAIAGANIQYF
.,TRBV6-5,.,TRBJ1-1,TGTGCCAGCAGTTACTATCCGAAGGATGGTGAAGCTTTCTTT,CASSYYPKDGEAFF
.,TRBV2,.,TRBJ2-6,TGTGCCAGCAGGGAGGGCTCTGGGGCCAACGTCCTGACTTTC,CASREGSGANVLTF
once,TRBV10-3,.,TRBJ2-3,TGTGCCATCACGGCCGGGGGCGGGAGCACAGATACGCAGTATTTT,CAITAGGGSTDTQYF
.,TRBV7-2,TRBD1,TRBJ1-2,TGTGCCAGCAGCTCGGGACAGCCCCCCGGGGGCTACACCTTC,CASSSGQPPGGYTF
.,TRBV7-9,.,TRBJ1-1,TGTGCCAGCAGCCCAGGACAGACCAACACTGAAGCTTTCTTT,CASSPGQTNTEAFF
few,TRBV4-2,.,TRBJ2-7,TGTGCCAGCAGCCAAGATCGTGACCCGAGGTACGAGCAGTACTTC,CASSQDRDPRYEQYF
.,TRBV19,.,TRBJ1-5,TGTGCCAGTAGTCCCCGAGACAGGTACAATCAGCCCCAGCATTTT,CASSPRDRYNQPQHF
.,TRBV19,.,TRBJ1-5,TGTGCCAGTAGTGGGAGGCTCAATCAGCCCCAGCATTTT,CASSGRLNQPQHF
.,TRBV11-2,.,TRBJ1-6,TGTGCCAGCAGCCTTCGGTATAATTCACCCCTCCACTTT,CASSLRYNSPLHF
.,TRBV14,.,TRBJ2-7,TGTGCCAGCAGCCAGGGGGCGGTTGGCGAGCAGTACTTC,CASSQGAVGEQYF
once,TRBV7-3,.,TRBJ2-3,TGTGCCAGCAGCTCTAGAGGGGACCGGGCCTTAGATACGCAGTATTTT,CASSSRGDRALDTQYF
.,TRBV28,.,TRBJ1-2,TGTGGAGCGGGGGGCAGGTTAGGTGGCTACACCTTC,CGAGGRLGGYTF
.,TRBV9,.,TRBJ1-2,TGTGCCAGCAGTGGGGAAGGGCACAGAGCTAACTATGGCTACACCTTC,CASSGEGHRANYGYTF
.,TRBV5-4,TRBD2,TRBJ2-5,TGTGCCAGCAGCCTAGCGGGGGGCCGGTTATCGCAAGAGACCCAGTACTTC,CASSLAGGRLSQETQYF
.,TRBV23-1,.,TRBJ1-6,TGCGCCAGCCAGGACAGTATCGGTAGAAATTCACCCCTCCACTTT,CASQDSIGRNSPLHF
.,TRBV5-1,TRBD2,TRBJ2-7,TGCGCCAGCAGCCGGACTAGCGGCTCGACCTACGAGCAGTACTTC,CASSRTSGSTYEQYF
.,TRBV7-9,.,TRBJ2-2,TGTGCCAGCAGCTTAGAGAACCTACCTGTGCTGTTTTTT,CASSLENLPVLFF